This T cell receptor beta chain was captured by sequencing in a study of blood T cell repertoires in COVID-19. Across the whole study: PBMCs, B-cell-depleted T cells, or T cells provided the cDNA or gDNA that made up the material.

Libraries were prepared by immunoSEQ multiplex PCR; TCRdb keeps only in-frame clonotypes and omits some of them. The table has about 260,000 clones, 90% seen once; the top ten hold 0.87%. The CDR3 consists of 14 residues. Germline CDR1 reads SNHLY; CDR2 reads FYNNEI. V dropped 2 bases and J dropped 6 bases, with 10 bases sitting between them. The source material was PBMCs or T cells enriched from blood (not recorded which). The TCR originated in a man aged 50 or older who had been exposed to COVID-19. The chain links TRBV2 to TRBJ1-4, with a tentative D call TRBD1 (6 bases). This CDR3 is CASSERDTYEKLFF. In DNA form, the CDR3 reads TGTGCCAGCAGTGAACGGGACACCTATGAAAAACTGTTTTTT.